This passage covers 20 T cell receptor beta chains from one sample sequenced in a study of metastatic and nonmetastatic thyroid tumors. Each patient came to thyroid surgery without any prior treatment (of any kind). Using MiXCR, TCRdb re-called clones from the PCR reads. The data hold 25,000 to 30,000 clones, with 15% to 20% observed a single time. The sample consisted of blood. The receptor source for this set is a female donor with papillary thyroid cancer or a benign thyroid nodule (not recorded which). Some clones in this sample may be carry-over from other donors' samples.

By sample share, this clone is medium-sized. The V call is TRBV12-3 or TRBV12-4, the J call TRBJ2-7, with TRBD2 matching 8 bases. The V segment lost 3 bases and the J segment 5 bases; nucleotides outside the gene matches: 6. The CDR3 covers 14 residues. Here the CDR3 reads CASSFFGLAHEQYF. DNA of the CDR3: TGTGCCAGCAGTTTTTTCGGACTAGCCCACGAGCAGTACTTC.

The sample holds many counts of this clone. This rearrangement joins TRBV5-5 to TRBJ2-7; 8 nucleotides agree with TRBD1. Germline loops: CDR1 SGHKS, CDR2 YYEKEE (reference sequence). CDR3 length equals 15 residues. V was pared by 0 bases and J by 0 bases, with 2 bases of the junction left unmatched. CDR3 sequence: CASSLAGGYSYEQYF. The CDR3 region has the DNA TGTGCCAGCAGCTTGGCAGGGGGCTACTCCTACGAGCAGTACTTC. Using reference TRBV5-5 and TRBJ2-7 for the parts outside the CDR3, the full variable domain is DAGVTQSPTHLIKTRGQQVTLRCSPISGHKSVSWYQQVLGQGPQFIFQYYEKEERGRGNFPDRFSARQFPNYSSELNVNALLLGDSALYLCASSLAGGYSYEQYFGPGTRLTVT.

About this clone itself: Being one base from a much bigger clone, this may be a read error. The same CDR3 is also encoded by other DNA sequences in this sample. The chain links TRBV24-1 to TRBJ2-5; D might be TRBD1 or TRBD2, each matching 5 bases. V was shortened by 2 bases and J by 1 base, with 13 bases between the two germline ends. The CDR3 is 16 residues long. CDR1 is KGHDR, CDR2 SFDVKD, per germline. The CDR3: CATSDSRDAFQETQYF. The CDR3 DNA sequence: TGTGCCACCAGTGATTCCCGGGACGCATTCCAAGAGACCCAGTACTTC.

This clone has only a few counts. A much larger clone sits a single nucleotide away, making a read error possible. The gene calls are TRBV3-1 and TRBJ1-6; D is ambiguous. Trimming took 8 bases from V and 9 from J, leaving 14 bases between them. CDR3 length: 13 residues. The germline CDR1 and CDR2 sequences are LGHDT and YNNKEL (reference sequence). The CDR3 spells CASGRSFSSPLHF. The CDR3 DNA reads as TGTGCCAGCGGCCGCAGTTTTAGTTCACCCCTCCACTTT.

The table lists this clone with many counts. The chain links TRBV20-1 to TRBJ2-2; D perhaps matches TRBD2 (6 bases). The CDR3 consists of 16 residues. The V and J ends lost 2 bases and 5 bases respectively, with 18 bases between them. CDR1 DFQATT and CDR2 SNEGSKA come from the germline V gene (reference sequence). The DNA of the CDR3 is TGCAGTGCTAGAAGGCGGGAAACGGGTCGTACCGGGGAGCTGTTTTTT. The encoded protein is CSARRRETGRTGELFF.

This chain links TRBV24-1 with TRBJ2-1, with TRBD2 identical over 8 bases. CDR1 is KGHDR and CDR2 is SFDVKD in the germline V gene. V was pared by 6 bases and J by 4 bases, with 4 bases of the junction left unmatched. The CDR3 contains 14 residues. The CDR3 region is CATSPGGEYNEQFF. In nucleotides, the CDR3 is TGTGCCACCAGTCCCGGGGGGGAGTACAATGAGCAGTTCTTC.

By share, this clone counts as medium-sized. The rearrangement links TRBV11-2 to TRBJ2-2; perhaps TRBD2 as D (6 bases). V lost 4 bases to trimming and J lost 13 bases, with 19 bases between them. This CDR3 spans 14 amino acids. Germline V gives CDR1 SGHAT, CDR2 FQNNGV. The CDR3 is CASSSSTRPWGLFF. The CDR3, as DNA: TGTGCCAGCAGCTCCTCGACTAGACCGTGGGGGCTGTTTTTT.

This clone appeared many times. The chain joins TRBV5-8 to TRBJ2-1; maybe TRBD2 (5 bases). V was clipped by 4 bases and J by 4 bases, with 9 bases between them. Germline V gives CDR1 SGHTS, CDR2 YDEGEE. CDR3 size: 13 residues. CDR3 sequence (DNA): TGTGCCAGCAGCCGACTAAATTACAATGAGCAGTTCTTC. It yields the protein CASSRLNYNEQFF.

This clone was counted many times. V and J are TRBV7-9 and TRBJ2-7; no clear D. This CDR3 has 12 amino acids. Germline CDR1 and CDR2: SEHNR and FQNEAQ (reference sequence). V was clipped by 1 base and J by 2 bases, with 3 bases between them. The CDR3 protein is CASSLVTYEQYF. The CDR3 DNA reads TGTGCCAGCAGCTTAGTGACCTACGAGCAGTACTTC.

This clone has at least ten counts. J is TRBJ2-3 and V is TRBV11-3; 12 bases are shared with TRBD2. The CDR3 consists of 15 residues. Germline loops: CDR1 SGHNT, CDR2 YENEEA. With V trimmed by 5 bases and J by 5 bases, 5 bases remained unmatched. The CDR3 here is CASSTSGRRLDTQYF. For the CDR3, the DNA is TGTGCCAGCAGCACTAGCGGGAGGCGACTAGATACGCAGTATTTT.

This clone was observed a few times. A much more abundant neighbour one base away suggests this may be a read error. The CDR3 ends on some other residue instead of the conserved phenylalanine or tryptophan, so this is likely a read error. The chain employs TRBV29-1 and TRBJ1-2, with D possibly TRBD1 on 5 matching bases. The CDR3 is made up of 13 amino acids. V lost 4 bases and J lost 7, with 16 bases in between. Germline loops: CDR1 SQVTM, CDR2 ANQGSEA. The CDR3 is CSVAGGEGSGYTV. In DNA, the CDR3 is TGCAGCGTTGCGGGGGGGGAAGGTAGTGGCTACACCGTC.

The rearrangement uses TRBV6-1 and TRBJ2-7, with D uncertain. CDR3 size: 13 residues. The germline V and J ends were trimmed by 8 bases and 0 bases, with 11 bases remaining between them. The germline gives CDR1 MNHNS, CDR2 SASEGT. CDR3 residues: CASSPQSSYEQYF. CDR3 coding DNA: TGTGCCAGCTCCCCCCAGAGCTCCTACGAGCAGTACTTC.

This clone is judged medium-sized. The chain uses TRBV28 and TRBJ2-7; 7 positions match TRBD1. Germline lookup yields CDR1 MDHEN and CDR2 SYDVKM. After removal of 5 bases from V and 3 bases from J, the junction contained 10 bases not matched to a gene. The CDR3 contains 15 residues. This CDR3 is CASSLNWDSRYEQYF. The CDR3 DNA follows: TGTGCCAGCAGTCTAAACTGGGACAGTCGCTACGAGCAGTACTTC.

This clone has only a few counts. The rearrangement uses TRBV12-3 or TRBV12-4 and TRBJ2-5; tentative D call: TRBD2 (6 bases). The CDR3 is 15 residues long. Trimming left V 6 bases short and J 5 bases short, with 19 bases between. Written as DNA, the CDR3 is TGTGCCAGCAGCTCTATACCGGGAGAGCGGGAGACCCAGTACTTC. It translates to CASSSIPGERETQYF.

At least ten counts were recorded for this clone. This chain links TRBV27 with TRBJ2-1; D is ambiguous. Trimming took off 3 bases at V and 6 bases at J, with 9 bases between the two ends. From germline, CDR1 is MNHEY and CDR2 SMNVEV (reference sequence). CDR3 size: 13 residues. The CDR3 DNA reads TGTGCCAGCAGTTTTGCGGAACGCAATGAGCAGTTCTTC. It yields the protein CASSFAERNEQFF.

This clone has a single count. This rearrangement joins TRBV20-1 to TRBJ2-1, with 9 nucleotides matching TRBD2. CDR1 and CDR2 (germline): DFQATT, SNEGSKA (reference sequence). The CDR3 has 17 residues. J lost 2 bases, V lost 0 bases, and 8 bases had no gene match. The CDR3 bases are TGCAGTGCTAGAGATCCGTGGCGGGAGGGCCCCTACAATGAGCAGTTCTTC. Protein sequence: CSARDPWREGPYNEQFF.

Comments on this clone: The junction differs from germline at one of its ends, possibly a read error. This chain uses TRBV28 with TRBJ2-3, with D possibly TRBD2 on 5 matching bases. CDR3 size: 15 residues. Germline V gene lookup returns CDR1 MDHEN and CDR2 SYDVKM. The CDR3: CASSFRGMATYTQYF. The DNA for the CDR3 is TGTGCCAGCAGTTTCCGGGGTATGGCCACATATACGCAGTATTTT.

This clone showed up just a few times. V gene TRBV6-2 or TRBV6-3 combines with J gene TRBJ2-2, with 7 bases fitting TRBD2. This CDR3 spans 17 amino acids. Germline V gene sequence: CDR1 MNHEY, CDR2 SVGEGT. The V and J ends lost 0 bases and 6 bases, in that order; junction bases with no gene match: 10. The DNA of the CDR3 is TGTGCCAGCAGTTACTCGGGGGGACTATCGGTAGCCGGGGAGCTGTTTTTT. This sequence encodes CASSYSGGLSVAGELFF.

This clone was seen at least ten times. The rearrangement joins TRBV3-1 to TRBJ2-2; D is uncertain. This CDR3 is built from 15 residues. CDR1 is LGHDT, CDR2 YNNKEL, per germline (reference sequence). Between the trimmed V and J ends, which lost 0 bases and 6 bases, there was a span of 11 bases. The CDR3 sequence is CASSQEIGAPGELFF. DNA for the CDR3: TGTGCCAGCAGCCAAGAAATTGGAGCCCCCGGGGAGCTGTTTTTT.

This clone was observed a single time. A junction boundary mismatches the germline segment, possibly from a read error. The rearrangement links TRBV7-3 to TRBJ2-2; possibly TRBD1 or TRBD2 for D (5 bases each). The CDR3 has 16 amino acids. The germline gives CDR1 SGHTA, CDR2 FQGTGA. The CDR3 DNA reads TGTGCCAGCAGTTCGAGGGGTACTTCGAACACCGGGGAGCCGTTTTTT. It yields the protein CASSSRGTSNTGEPFF.